This T cell receptor (beta chain) was observed in a study of blood T cells in healthy people across ages. It was with a sample-barcoded 5' primer and a J-beta primer mix that a second PCR of roughly 7 to 12 cycles was run. TCRdb itself ran the 5' RACE reads through MiXCR, one entry per CDR3 protein. Altogether hundreds of thousands of distinct CDR3 sequences are present, about 61% being singletons, with the ten largest covering roughly 25%. From germline, CDR1 is LGHNA and CDR2 YNFKEQ. This CDR3 region has 15 residues. The specimen sequenced was blood. The V gene is TRBV4-2, the J gene TRBJ2-7, with D uncertain. Near its end, the DNA agrees better with TRBJ2-5, so the J call may be wrong. The clonotype comes from a man between 35 and 55 years old in good health. CDR3 loop: CASSYAADSQETQYF. The DNA of the CDR3 is TGTGCCAGCAGCTACGCTGCTGACTCGCAAGAGACCCAGTACTTC.